This T cell receptor (beta chain) appears in the sequencing data of a study of beta chain features in type 1 diabetes. cDNA synthesis used the whole RNA isolate, giving expressed TCRB sequences. Sequenced by immunoSEQ multiplex PCR; TCRdb stores in-frame clones only, minus some. The sample carries 350,000 to 450,000 clones, around 15% recorded once. Each sorted fraction was over 95% pure. The germline gives CDR1 WSHSY, CDR2 SAAADI. J gave up 9 bases and V 4 bases, and 3 bases lay outside the gene matches. The CDR3 has 12 amino acids. The chain uses TRBV10-2 and TRBJ2-1; 7 bases line up with TRBD1. The sample taken for sequencing was naive CD4+ T cells from blood. The origin of this receptor is a woman younger than 30 in good health. The CDR3 sequence is CASSVAGGEQFF. The DNA for the CDR3 is TGCGCCAGCAGTGTCGCAGGGGGTGAGCAGTTCTTC.